This is a list of T cell receptor beta chains from one sample in a study of T cell responses to AZD1222 COVID-19 vaccine. Profiled with immunoSEQ multiplex PCR; TCRdb holds only in-frame clones, not every one. The sample has more than 100,000 clones, about 88% seen once. The sequencing used peripheral blood, collected on day 0 of AZD1222 vaccination. Receptors originate from an adult in good health. CDR3s include the opening cysteine and the closing phenylalanine or tryptophan. The order of the fields is clone size, V gene, D gene, J gene, CDR3 DNA, CDR3 protein. The D gene is left open where the match is weak. Clone size is stated in some rows and not others, as once, few, many or a class when expanded.

clone size: -; V gene: TRBV6-2/TRBV6-3; D gene: TRBD2; J gene: TRBJ2-1; CDR3 DNA: TGTGCCAGCAGTTACCCCCTCAGCGGGAGGGACTACAATGAGCAGTTCTTC; CDR3 protein: CASSYPLSGRDYNEQFF
clone size: -; V gene: TRBV27; D gene: -; J gene: TRBJ2-2; CDR3 DNA: TGTGCCAGCGGACTGACCACCGGGGAGCTGTTTTTT; CDR3 protein: CASGLTTGELFF
clone size: -; V gene: TRBV7-9; D gene: TRBD1; J gene: TRBJ1-5; CDR3 DNA: TGTGCCAGCAGCTCGGACAGGCAGAATCAGCCCCAGCATTTT; CDR3 protein: CASSSDRQNQPQHF
clone size: -; V gene: TRBV3-1/TRBV3-2; D gene: TRBD1; J gene: TRBJ2-7; CDR3 DNA: TGTGCCAGCAGGCACGAGCAGGGGGCTCTTCACGAGCAGTACTTC; CDR3 protein: CASRHEQGALHEQYF
clone size: once; V gene: TRBV11-2; D gene: -; J gene: TRBJ1-6; CDR3 DNA: TGTGCCAGCAGCTTAGATGGCCAGGTTAATTCACCCCTCCACTTT; CDR3 protein: CASSLDGQVNSPLHF
clone size: -; V gene: TRBV7-2; D gene: -; J gene: TRBJ2-7; CDR3 DNA: TGTGCCAGCAGCTTAAATGGGGCGAACGAGCAGTACTTC; CDR3 protein: CASSLNGANEQYF
clone size: -; V gene: TRBV14; D gene: -; J gene: TRBJ1-6; CDR3 DNA: TGTGCCAGCAGCCAATCCGCAGGGCTCGGGTCTTCACCCCTCCACTTT; CDR3 protein: CASSQSAGLGSSPLHF
clone size: -; V gene: TRBV19; D gene: -; J gene: TRBJ2-5; CDR3 DNA: TGTGCCAGTAGTCCCGGGTACCCCCGGGGGGAGACCCAGTACTTC; CDR3 protein: CASSPGYPRGETQYF
clone size: -; V gene: TRBV6-5; D gene: -; J gene: TRBJ1-2; CDR3 DNA: TGTGCCAGCAGTTACGTACGAGGGAACTATGGCTACACCTTC; CDR3 protein: CASSYVRGNYGYTF
clone size: -; V gene: TRBV18; D gene: -; J gene: TRBJ2-1; CDR3 DNA: TGTGCCAGCTCACCAGGGGGACGTCACAATGAGCAGTTCTTC; CDR3 protein: CASSPGGRHNEQFF
clone size: -; V gene: TRBV4-2; D gene: TRBD2; J gene: TRBJ2-1; CDR3 DNA: TGTGCCAGCAGCCAAGGACTAGCGGGGGGACAATTCTTC; CDR3 protein: CASSQGLAGGQFF
clone size: -; V gene: TRBV15; D gene: -; J gene: TRBJ2-7; CDR3 DNA: TGTGCCACCAGCAGAGATCGGATAGGGTCCTACGAGCAGTACTTC; CDR3 protein: CATSRDRIGSYEQYF
clone size: -; V gene: TRBV7-9; D gene: TRBD1; J gene: TRBJ1-2; CDR3 DNA: TGTGCCAGCAGCTTCGGGGACAGCCTTACCTATGGCTACACCTTC; CDR3 protein: CASSFGDSLTYGYTF
clone size: -; V gene: TRBV28; D gene: -; J gene: TRBJ1-5; CDR3 DNA: TGTGCCAGCAGACCCCCGATCAGGGGTAGCAATCAGCCCCAGCATTTT; CDR3 protein: CASRPPIRGSNQPQHF
clone size: once; V gene: TRBV7-6; D gene: -; J gene: TRBJ2-3; CDR3 DNA: TGTGCCAGCAGCCCCGGTTACCGCACAGATACGCAGTATTTT; CDR3 protein: CASSPGYRTDTQYF
clone size: -; V gene: TRBV4-1; D gene: TRBD1; J gene: TRBJ1-5; CDR3 DNA: TGCGCCAGCAGCCAAGAGGGGGGCAGGGGGCAGCCCCAGCATTTT; CDR3 protein: CASSQEGGRGQPQHF
clone size: -; V gene: TRBV6-6; D gene: TRBD1; J gene: TRBJ2-2; CDR3 DNA: TGTGCCAGCAGTTACGGGACAGCCGGGGAGCTGTTTTTT; CDR3 protein: CASSYGTAGELFF
clone size: -; V gene: TRBV11-2; D gene: -; J gene: TRBJ1-2; CDR3 DNA: TGTGCCAGCAGCTTAGCACCGGGTGGGGACGGGTATGGCTACACCTTC; CDR3 protein: CASSLAPGGDGYGYTF
clone size: -; V gene: TRBV3-1/TRBV3-2; D gene: -; J gene: TRBJ2-7; CDR3 DNA: TGTGCCAGCAGCCAAGTGACGGGTTTCGGCACCTACGAGCAGTACTTC; CDR3 protein: CASSQVTGFGTYEQYF
clone size: -; V gene: TRBV5-4; D gene: TRBD1; J gene: TRBJ1-4; CDR3 DNA: TGTGCCAGCAGCCAGGGACAGGGGGCAGGAGAAAAACTGTTTTTT; CDR3 protein: CASSQGQGAGEKLFF
clone size: -; V gene: TRBV29-1; D gene: -; J gene: TRBJ1-4; CDR3 DNA: TGCAGCGTTGAGCCGGGGGCCAGTGGGGAAAAACTGTTTTTT; CDR3 protein: CSVEPGASGEKLFF
clone size: -; V gene: TRBV11-3; D gene: -; J gene: TRBJ1-1; CDR3 DNA: TGTGCCAGCAGCTTAGGCGGGAACACTGAAGCTTTCTTT; CDR3 protein: CASSLGGNTEAFF
clone size: -; V gene: TRBV5-5; D gene: TRBD1; J gene: TRBJ1-1; CDR3 DNA: TGTGCCAGCAGCCTCCTGGGGACAGGGTCCCCCGGGGACACTGAAGCTTTCTTT; CDR3 protein: CASSLLGTGSPGDTEAFF
clone size: -; V gene: TRBV4-2; D gene: -; J gene: TRBJ2-1; CDR3 DNA: TGTGCCAGCAGCCAGTACCGGGACTTCCCCTACAATGAGCAGTTCTTC; CDR3 protein: CASSQYRDFPYNEQFF
clone size: few; V gene: TRBV11-3; D gene: TRBD1; J gene: TRBJ2-7; CDR3 DNA: TGTGCCAGCAGCCCCACCGGGACAGGGGCTTACGAGCAGTACTTC; CDR3 protein: CASSPTGTGAYEQYF
clone size: -; V gene: TRBV7-9; D gene: TRBD1; J gene: TRBJ1-1; CDR3 DNA: TGTGCCAGCAGCTCGGACAGGGGGCTTAAAAACACTGAAGCTTTCTTT; CDR3 protein: CASSSDRGLKNTEAFF
clone size: -; V gene: TRBV20-1; D gene: -; J gene: TRBJ2-7; CDR3 DNA: TGCAGTGGACAGGCCTCCTACGAGCAGTACTTC; CDR3 protein: CSGQASYEQYF
clone size: -; V gene: TRBV29-1; D gene: TRBD2; J gene: TRBJ2-7; CDR3 DNA: TGCAGCGCCTCTAGCGGGAGGGCGGGCGAGCAGTACTTC; CDR3 protein: CSASSGRAGEQYF
clone size: -; V gene: TRBV29-1; D gene: TRBD1; J gene: TRBJ1-2; CDR3 DNA: TGCAGCGCTGGGGGCGACAGGGCTTATGGCTACACCTTC; CDR3 protein: CSAGGDRAYGYTF
clone size: -; V gene: TRBV10-1; D gene: TRBD2; J gene: TRBJ2-2; CDR3 DNA: TGCGCCAGCAGTACAGGGACTAGCGGGAAAACCGGGGAGCTGTTTTTT; CDR3 protein: CASSTGTSGKTGELFF
clone size: -; V gene: TRBV9; D gene: -; J gene: TRBJ1-2; CDR3 DNA: TGTGCCAGCAGCGTAGCAGCACAGGGAGGCCTCCCGGGCTACACCTTC; CDR3 protein: CASSVAAQGGLPGYTF
clone size: -; V gene: TRBV12-3/TRBV12-4; D gene: -; J gene: TRBJ1-5; CDR3 DNA: TGTGCCAGCAGTTTTAGCAATCAGCCCCAGCATTTT; CDR3 protein: CASSFSNQPQHF
clone size: few; V gene: TRBV10-3; D gene: TRBD1; J gene: TRBJ1-2; CDR3 DNA: TGTGCCATCACGGGCGGACAGGGGTATGGCTACACCTTC; CDR3 protein: CAITGGQGYGYTF
clone size: once; V gene: TRBV2; D gene: -; J gene: TRBJ1-2; CDR3 DNA: TGTGCCAGCAGTGAAGAGGTCCTGAACTATGGCTACACCTTC; CDR3 protein: CASSEEVLNYGYTF
clone size: -; V gene: TRBV7-9; D gene: TRBD1; J gene: TRBJ2-5; CDR3 DNA: TGTGCCAGCAGCCTTCCGACAGGGGCAAAGACCCAGTACTTC; CDR3 protein: CASSLPTGAKTQYF
clone size: -; V gene: TRBV5-1; D gene: TRBD1; J gene: TRBJ2-3; CDR3 DNA: TGCGCCAGCAGCATGGGACAGGGAGCGGGAGATACGCAGTATTTT; CDR3 protein: CASSMGQGAGDTQYF
clone size: -; V gene: TRBV5-1; D gene: -; J gene: TRBJ1-5; CDR3 DNA: TGCGCCAGCAGCCTGGACTCGGGCGGCAATCAGCCCCAGCATTTT; CDR3 protein: CASSLDSGGNQPQHF
clone size: -; V gene: TRBV24-1; D gene: -; J gene: TRBJ2-3; CDR3 DNA: TGTGCCACCAGTGATTCCCGGGACGGGGGAAGTGCAGATACGCAGTATTTT; CDR3 protein: CATSDSRDGGSADTQYF
clone size: -; V gene: TRBV2; D gene: -; J gene: TRBJ2-3; CDR3 DNA: TGTGCCAGCGGGGAGTGGGATACGCAGTATTTT; CDR3 protein: CASGEWDTQYF
clone size: -; V gene: TRBV9; D gene: TRBD2; J gene: TRBJ2-7; CDR3 DNA: TGTGCCAGCAGCCCCCCTTTCGGTAGCGGGAGTATAATTAAGTACGAGCAGTACTTC; CDR3 protein: CASSPPFGSGSIIKYEQYF
clone size: -; V gene: TRBV24-1; D gene: -; J gene: TRBJ2-7; CDR3 DNA: TGTGCCACCAGTGATTCGGGTTCCTACGAGCAGTACTTC; CDR3 protein: CATSDSGSYEQYF
clone size: -; V gene: TRBV11-2; D gene: TRBD2; J gene: TRBJ2-2; CDR3 DNA: TGTGCCAGCAGCTTAGAGCGGGAGTTGTACACCGGGGAGCTGTTTTTT; CDR3 protein: CASSLERELYTGELFF
clone size: -; V gene: TRBV12-5; D gene: -; J gene: TRBJ2-7; CDR3 DNA: TGTGCTAGTGGTTCGGGGGACACCTCCTACGAGCAGTACTTC; CDR3 protein: CASGSGDTSYEQYF
clone size: -; V gene: TRBV5-4; D gene: -; J gene: TRBJ1-1; CDR3 DNA: TGTGCCAGCAGTGGGGGGCGGGACACTGAAGCTTTCTTT; CDR3 protein: CASSGGRDTEAFF